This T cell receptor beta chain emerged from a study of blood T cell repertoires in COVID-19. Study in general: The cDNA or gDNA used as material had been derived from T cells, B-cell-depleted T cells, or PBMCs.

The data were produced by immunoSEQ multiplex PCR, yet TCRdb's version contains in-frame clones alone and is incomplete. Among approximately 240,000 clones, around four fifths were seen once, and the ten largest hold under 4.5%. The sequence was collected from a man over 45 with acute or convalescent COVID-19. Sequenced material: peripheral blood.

CDR3 in DNA: TGTGCCAGCAGCCGTTACGGGGAATTCAGCTATGGCTACACCTTC. Protein: CASSRYGEFSYGYTF. The chain combines TRBV7-9 with TRBJ1-2; D gene unclear. The CDR3 is 15 amino acids. Trimming removed 5 bases at V and 4 bases at J, with 17 bases between. The germline gives CDR1 SEHNR, CDR2 FQNEAQ (reference sequence). Filled out from reference TRBV7-9 and TRBJ1-2, the complete variable domain reads DTGVSQNPRHKITKRGQNVTFRCDPISEHNRLYWYRQTLGQGPEFLTYFQNEAQLEKSRLLSDRFSAERPKGSFSTLEIQRTEQGDSAMYLCASSRYGEFSYGYTFGSGTRLTVV.